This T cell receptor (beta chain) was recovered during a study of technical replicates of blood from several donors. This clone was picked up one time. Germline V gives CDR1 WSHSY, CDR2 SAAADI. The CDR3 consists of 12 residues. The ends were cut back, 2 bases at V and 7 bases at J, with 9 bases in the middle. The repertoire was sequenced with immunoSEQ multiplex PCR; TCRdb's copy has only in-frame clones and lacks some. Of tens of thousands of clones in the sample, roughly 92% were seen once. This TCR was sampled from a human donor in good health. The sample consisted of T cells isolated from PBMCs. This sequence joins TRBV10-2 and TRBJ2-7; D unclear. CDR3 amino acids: CASSEPMREQYF. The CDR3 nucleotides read TGCGCCAGCAGTGAGCCTATGCGGGAGCAGTACTTC.